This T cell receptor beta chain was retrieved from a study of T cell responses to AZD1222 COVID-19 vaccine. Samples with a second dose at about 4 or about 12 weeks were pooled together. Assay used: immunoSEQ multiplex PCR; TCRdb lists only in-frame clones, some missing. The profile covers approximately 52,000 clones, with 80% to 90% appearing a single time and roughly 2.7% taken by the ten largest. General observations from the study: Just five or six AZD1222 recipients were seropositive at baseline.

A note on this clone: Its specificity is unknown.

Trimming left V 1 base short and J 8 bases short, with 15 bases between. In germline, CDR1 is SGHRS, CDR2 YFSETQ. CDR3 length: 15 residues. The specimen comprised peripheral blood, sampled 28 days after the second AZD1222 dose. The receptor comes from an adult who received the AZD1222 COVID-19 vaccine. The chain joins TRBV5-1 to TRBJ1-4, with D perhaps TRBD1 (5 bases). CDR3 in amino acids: CASSLSFREDEKLFF. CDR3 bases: TGCGCCAGCAGCTTGTCCTTCAGGGAAGACGAAAAACTGTTTTTT.